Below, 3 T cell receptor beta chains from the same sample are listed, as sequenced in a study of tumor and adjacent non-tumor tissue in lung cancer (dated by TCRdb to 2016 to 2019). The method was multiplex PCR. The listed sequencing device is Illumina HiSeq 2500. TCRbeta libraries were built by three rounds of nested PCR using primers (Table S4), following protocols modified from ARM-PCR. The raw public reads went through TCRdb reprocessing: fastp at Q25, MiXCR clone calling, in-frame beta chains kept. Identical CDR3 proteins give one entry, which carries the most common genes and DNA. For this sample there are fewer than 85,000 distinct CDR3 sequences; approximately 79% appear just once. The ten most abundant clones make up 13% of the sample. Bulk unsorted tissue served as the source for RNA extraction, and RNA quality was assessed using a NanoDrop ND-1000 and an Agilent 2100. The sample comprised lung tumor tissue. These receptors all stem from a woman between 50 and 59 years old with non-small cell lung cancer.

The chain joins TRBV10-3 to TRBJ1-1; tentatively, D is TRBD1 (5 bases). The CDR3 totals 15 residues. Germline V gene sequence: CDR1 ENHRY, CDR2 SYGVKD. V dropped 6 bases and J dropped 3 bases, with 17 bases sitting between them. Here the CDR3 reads CAISTPGRGDTEAFF. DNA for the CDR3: TGTGCCATCAGCACTCCGGGACGGGGGGACACTGAAGCTTTCTTT.

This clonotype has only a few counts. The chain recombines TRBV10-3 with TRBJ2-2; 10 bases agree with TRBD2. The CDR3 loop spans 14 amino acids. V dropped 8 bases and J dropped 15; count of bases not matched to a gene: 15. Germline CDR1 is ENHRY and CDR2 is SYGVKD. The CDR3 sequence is CAIGTSGNTGGLFF. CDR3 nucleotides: TGTGCCATCGGAACTAGCGGGAACACCGGGGGGTTGTTTTTT.

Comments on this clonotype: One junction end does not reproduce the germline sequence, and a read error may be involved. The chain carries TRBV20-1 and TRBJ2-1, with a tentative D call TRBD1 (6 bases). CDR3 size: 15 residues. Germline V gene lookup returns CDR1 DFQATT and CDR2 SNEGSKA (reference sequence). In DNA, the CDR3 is TGCACTGCTGGGCCGAGACAGGTATTTAGAAATGAGCAGTTCTTC. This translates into CTAGPRQVFRNEQFF.